This T cell receptor beta chain was identified in a study of shared clonotypes between healthy human individuals. Findings and caveats of the study: It was observed that approximately 5% of naive CD4 clonotypes were shared across several donors.

CDR1 is DFQATT, CDR2 SNEGSKA, per germline (reference sequence). Trimming took 3 bases from V and 5 from J, leaving 5 bases between them. This CDR3 contains 11 residues. TCRdb's table, derived via immunoSEQ multiplex PCR, lists solely in-frame clones and lacks some. The sample lists approximately 1.5 million clones, approximately 98% occurring once. With respect to this clone: Its antigen remains unknown.

The chain recombines TRBV20-1 with TRBJ1-5; D is undetermined. The receptor was isolated from a man younger than 45 in good health. Sequencing was performed on naive CD4+ T cells sorted from blood. Subset meaning: CD45RA+ positively selected. The CDR3 DNA reads as TGCAGTGCTAGGGCCGATCAGCCCCAGCATTTT. This gives the protein CSARADQPQHF.